A single sample is the source of the 24 T cell receptor beta chains below, sequenced in a study of cytomegalovirus exposure and HLA in healthy donors. Primers included in the PCR were 60 Vbeta and 13 Jbeta primers. Assay: immunoSEQ multiplex PCR; the TCRdb copy retains only in-frame clones and omits some. Of approximately 160,000 clones detected, roughly 78% appear once; the ten largest clones hold about 12%. Material: PBMCs. The receptors were sampled from a woman in her forties or fifties in good health and CMV-seropositive.

The rearrangement uses TRBV5-4 and TRBJ2-5, with D possibly being TRBD2 (7 bases). The V gene lost 4 bases and the J gene lost 1 base, with 17 bases spanning the gap. In germline, CDR1 is SGHNT, CDR2 YYREEE (reference sequence). The CDR3 loop spans 16 amino acids. CDR3 sequence reads: CASSPPGAGAQETQYF. The CDR3 DNA sequence: TGTGCCAGCAGCCCGCCGGGGGCGGGGGCCCAAGAGACCCAGTACTTC.

This clone was observed a few times. The chain employs TRBV7-9 and TRBJ2-5; 10 nucleotides match TRBD1. J gave up 4 bases and V 1 base, and 3 bases lay outside the gene matches. The CDR3 is 15 residues long. The germline V gene encodes CDR1 SEHNR and CDR2 FQNEAQ (reference sequence). CDR3 residues: CASSLGTGGRETQYF. Written as DNA, the CDR3 is TGTGCCAGCAGCTTAGGGACAGGGGGTAGAGAGACCCAGTACTTC.

This chain joins TRBV6-5 and TRBJ2-5, with 9 nucleotides matching TRBD2. V was clipped by 8 bases and J by 1 base; unmatched bases: 5. CDR1 and CDR2 (germline): MNHEY, SVGAGI. The CDR3 runs 14 residues. CDR3 amino acids: CASLSGGLQETQYF. CDR3 bases: TGTGCCAGCCTTAGCGGGGGACTCCAAGAGACCCAGTACTTC.

This chain links TRBV6-4 with TRBJ1-5; D possibly corresponds to TRBD1 (6 bases). Germline lookup yields CDR1 MRHNA and CDR2 SNTAGT. CDR3 size: 17 residues. The V and J ends lost 6 bases and 6 bases respectively, with 24 bases between them. In nucleotides, the CDR3 is TGTGCCAGCAGGATACAGGGACATTTTGTAGGATGTCAGCCCCAGCATTTT. Residues: CASRIQGHFVGCQPQHF.

The V call is TRBV5-4, the J call TRBJ2-5; 9 nucleotides align to TRBD1. This CDR3 is 15 amino acids long. V lost 7 bases, J lost 3 bases, and 10 bases stayed unmatched. CDR1 and CDR2 (germline): SGHNT, YYREEE (reference sequence). The CDR3 is CASGMGQGLEETQYF. The DNA for the CDR3 is TGTGCCAGCGGCATGGGACAGGGACTGGAAGAGACCCAGTACTTC.

This clone was observed a handful of times. This chain uses TRBV5-1 with TRBJ2-3, with TRBD1 matching 7 bases. This CDR3 region has 14 residues. In germline, CDR1 is SGHRS, CDR2 YFSETQ. Unmatched junction bases numbered 5, after V lost 7 bases and J lost 0 bases. The CDR3 region is CASLRDSSTDTQYF. CDR3 sequence (DNA): TGCGCCAGCCTCCGGGACAGTAGCACAGATACGCAGTATTTT.

V gene TRBV6-5 combines with J gene TRBJ2-1; TRBD1 matches at 9 bases. V was clipped by 5 bases and J by 8 bases; unmatched bases: 10. The CDR3 totals 15 residues. The germline CDR1 and CDR2 sequences are MNHEY and SVGAGI. Here the CDR3 reads CASSASGTGLHEQFF. CDR3 in DNA: TGTGCCAGCAGTGCGTCCGGGACAGGGCTGCATGAGCAGTTCTTC.

The V call is TRBV27, the J call TRBJ1-5; a possible D gene is TRBD1 (6 bases). Germline loops: CDR1 MNHEY, CDR2 SMNVEV (reference sequence). V was pared by 6 bases and J by 1 base, with 10 bases between. This CDR3 is built from 14 residues. The CDR3 region is CASRPRGSNQPQHF. The CDR3 coding sequence is TGTGCCAGCAGGCCCAGGGGAAGCAATCAGCCCCAGCATTTT.

The chain carries TRBV5-1 and TRBJ1-1; 7 positions match TRBD1. V lost 0 bases to trimming and J lost 5 bases; unmatched junction nucleotides: 4. In germline, CDR1 is SGHRS, CDR2 YFSETQ. The CDR3 sequence is 14 residues long. CDR3 region: CASSLATGSTEAFF. CDR3 coding DNA: TGCGCCAGCAGCTTGGCGACAGGGAGTACTGAAGCTTTCTTT.

This sequence joins TRBV11-2 and TRBJ1-2; D perhaps matches TRBD1 (5 bases). The CDR3 extends over 15 amino acids. The germline gives CDR1 SGHAT, CDR2 FQNNGV. Trimming left V 4 bases short and J 3 bases short, with 15 bases between. In DNA, the CDR3 is TGTGCCAGCAGCTGGGGTTTCACGGGGGACTATGGCTACACCTTC. It translates to CASSWGFTGDYGYTF.

The chain recombines TRBV18 with TRBJ1-2, with 7 positions matching TRBD1. Germline V CDR1 and CDR2: KGHSH, LQKENI. Unmatched junction bases numbered 8, after V lost 3 bases and J lost 13 bases. The length of the CDR3 is 12 residues. DNA of the CDR3: TGTGCCAGCTCACCGATTACAGGGGAGGTCACCTTC. Translating gives CASSPITGEVTF.

V is TRBV10-1 and J is TRBJ1-6, with 9 bases identical to TRBD1. The trim removed 10 bases at V and 8 bases at J, leaving 12 bases unmatched. Germline V gives CDR1 WNHNN, CDR2 SYGVQD (reference sequence). The CDR3 extends over 15 amino acids. CDR3 protein: CATPLRDRVYSPLHF. The CDR3 DNA reads TGCGCCACCCCTCTCCGGGACAGGGTGTATTCACCCCTCCACTTT.

The rearrangement uses TRBV13 and TRBJ2-1, with D possibly matching TRBD1 (6 bases). V lost 7 bases to trimming and J lost 1 base, with 17 bases between them. The CDR3 length is 16 residues. Per the germline V gene, CDR1 is PRHDT and CDR2 is FYEKMQ (reference sequence). The CDR3 spells CASNSRGLRSYNEQFF. As DNA, the CDR3 is TGTGCCAGCAACTCCAGGGGCCTGAGATCCTACAATGAGCAGTTCTTC.

J is TRBJ2-1 and V is TRBV27, with 16 bases matching TRBD2. This CDR3 region has 17 residues. Trimming cost V 6 bases and J 5 bases; bases outside gene matches: 7. Germline V gene data show CDR1 as MNHEY and CDR2 as SMNVEV (reference sequence). Here the CDR3 reads CASRPGLAGGTHNEQFF. The CDR3 DNA reads as TGTGCCAGCAGGCCGGGACTAGCGGGGGGGACCCACAATGAGCAGTTCTTC.

The chain has TRBV6-4 and TRBJ1-1; D call uncertain. V lost 3 bases, J lost 0 bases, and 20 bases lay in between. This CDR3 spans 18 amino acids. CDR1 and CDR2 (germline): MRHNA, SNTAGT. CDR3 loop: CASSEEGAGNHMNTEAFF. For the CDR3, the DNA is TGTGCCAGCAGTGAAGAAGGAGCCGGGAACCACATGAACACTGAAGCTTTCTTT.

The J gene is TRBJ1-1, the V gene TRBV5-1; perhaps TRBD1 as D (6 bases). This CDR3 is built from 15 residues. Trimming removed 4 bases from V and 0 bases from J, with 13 bases in between. Germline lookup yields CDR1 SGHRS and CDR2 YFSETQ. CDR3 DNA sequence: TGCGCCAGCAGCAGGGGGACGGTTATGAACACTGAAGCTTTCTTT. As protein: CASSRGTVMNTEAFF.

This clone appeared a few times. The V gene is TRBV4-1, the J gene TRBJ1-2; D remains ambiguous. Germline V gene sequence: CDR1 MGHRA, CDR2 YSYEKL. The CDR3 covers 15 residues. V shed 4 bases and J shed 0 bases, with 12 bases lying between them. CDR3 region: CASSPGSISNYGYTF. The DNA of the CDR3 is TGCGCCAGCAGCCCGGGGTCCATTTCTAACTATGGCTACACCTTC.

The chain has TRBV11-2 and TRBJ2-4; TRBD2 might be the D (5 bases). Germline V lookup: CDR1 SGHAT, CDR2 FQNNGV. The CDR3 is 13 residues long. V lost 6 bases, J lost 15 bases, and 21 bases lay in between. The CDR3 bases are TGTGCCAGCAGGTTAAAGGGAGCTATAAAGGCGTACTTC. Amino acid sequence: CASRLKGAIKAYF.

A note on this clone: Other DNA sequences from this sample encode an identical CDR3 as well. The chain joins TRBV19 to TRBJ2-5; D is undetermined. Germline V gene data show CDR1 as LNHDA and CDR2 as SQIVND (reference sequence). This CDR3 has 14 amino acids. With 1 base removed from V and 1 base from J, the gap between germline ends came to 7 bases. In DNA, the CDR3 is TGTGCCAGTAGTATAGGTGGCAGCCAAGAGACCCAGTACTTC. Encoded protein: CASSIGGSQETQYF.

This chain links TRBV9 with TRBJ2-2, with D possibly matching TRBD1 (5 bases). The germline gives CDR1 SGDLS, CDR2 YYNGEE. The CDR3 is 14 residues long. The V and J ends lost 0 bases and 5 bases respectively, with 8 bases between them. The CDR3 coding sequence is TGTGCCAGCAGCGTAGGTCAGGGAACCGGGGAGCTGTTTTTT. Protein sequence: CASSVGQGTGELFF.

The V gene is TRBV7-3, the J gene TRBJ1-1, with 8 bases matching TRBD1. The CDR3 length is 13 residues. The junction had 2 bases not matched to a gene; V was cut back by 5 bases and J by 3 bases. Germline CDR1 is SGHTA and CDR2 is FQGTGA. The chain's CDR3 is CASSPTGDTEAFF. The CDR3, as DNA: TGTGCCAGCAGCCCGACAGGGGACACTGAAGCTTTCTTT.

The chain recombines TRBV6-6 with TRBJ1-5; D remains unclear. The CDR3 runs 15 residues. CDR1 is MNHNY and CDR2 is SVGAGI in the germline V gene (reference sequence). The ends were cut back, 9 bases at V and 1 base at J, with 16 bases in the middle. The CDR3 sequence: CASLPSQRSNQPQHF. In DNA form, the CDR3 reads TGTGCCAGTTTACCGTCACAGAGAAGCAATCAGCCCCAGCATTTT.

V gene TRBV4-1 combines with J gene TRBJ2-7, with D maybe TRBD1 (6 bases). This CDR3 contains 14 residues. The V and J ends lost 4 bases and 0 bases respectively, with 10 bases between them. Germline V gene lookup returns CDR1 MGHRA and CDR2 YSYEKL. In DNA form, the CDR3 reads TGCGCCAGCAGCCGGGACACCGGCTCCTACGAGCAGTACTTC. Residues: CASSRDTGSYEQYF.

V and J are TRBV7-2 and TRBJ2-5; D is uncertain. The DNA end is a closer match to TRBJ2-7, so the J assignment may be wrong. The germline gives CDR1 SGHTA, CDR2 FQGNSA. This CDR3 has 11 amino acids. CDR3 coding DNA: TGTGCCAGCACCGGTAAATACGAGCAGTACTTC. Translating it yields CASTGKYEQYF.